This entry describes one T cell receptor (beta chain). The record originates from a study of T cell changes during pregnancy in multiple sclerosis. V shed 6 bases and J 5 bases; nucleotides not matched to a gene: 12. The CDR3 sequence is 16 residues long. Germline values: CDR1 MNHEY, CDR2 SMNVEV (reference sequence). The table came from immunoSEQ multiplex PCR; TCRdb's copy has only in-frame clones and leaves some out. This sample yields about 72,000 clones, of which 91% are seen a single time; around 0.7% belongs to the top ten. The specimen comprised peripheral blood, sampled in the third trimester of pregnancy. The TCR sequence derives from a female donor in good health, enrolled as a control in a pregnancy study. The genes are TRBV27 and TRBJ2-4, with 8 bases fitting TRBD1. CDR3 in DNA: TGTGCCAGCAGCAGGGGGCCGGGACCGGGGGAAAACATTCAGTACTTC. It translates to CASSRGPGPGENIQYF.